The 27 T cell receptor beta chains below all came from one sample that was sequenced in a study of cytomegalovirus exposure and HLA in healthy donors. 13 Jbeta primers and 60 Vbeta primers were used for the PCR. Method: immunoSEQ multiplex PCR; TCRdb's copy keeps in-frame clones and lacks some. This table holds roughly 150,000 clones, roughly 73% found once. Source material: PBMCs. These TCRs come from a man aged 18 to 30 in good health and CMV-seropositive.

J is TRBJ2-2 and V is TRBV5-1, with D maybe TRBD1 (6 bases). Germline CDR1 reads SGHRS; CDR2 reads YFSETQ. The CDR3 has 13 residues. Trimming shortened V by 6 bases and J by 7 bases, and 13 bases separated the two germline ends. The CDR3 nucleotides are TGCGCCAGCATAGGGACACGGGGCGGGGAGCTGTTTTTT. It encodes CASIGTRGGELFF.

This chain links TRBV4-1 with TRBJ2-5, with TRBD2 as a possible D gene (6 bases). This CDR3 contains 16 residues. CDR1 MGHRA and CDR2 YSYEKL come from the germline V gene. Trimming stripped 2 bases from V and 2 bases from J, with 15 bases between. This CDR3 is CASSQSESGLQETQYF. The CDR3 DNA is TGCGCCAGCAGCCAAAGTGAAAGCGGACTACAAGAGACCCAGTACTTC.

As DNA, the CDR3 is TGTGCCAGCAGCGCAACAGGGGGAGATCAGCCCCAGCATTTT. Its translation: CASSATGGDQPQHF. V usage is TRBV9 and J usage is TRBJ1-5, with TRBD1 identical over 8 bases. The CDR3 loop spans 14 amino acids. J gave up 5 bases and V 3 bases, and 4 bases lay outside the gene matches. The germline V gene has CDR1 SGDLS and CDR2 YYNGEE.

A remark on this clone: At one end the junction does not follow the germline gene, possibly because of a read error. The chain has TRBV7-9 and TRBJ2-5, with 7 bases lining up with TRBD1. The CDR3 contains 13 residues. In germline, CDR1 is SEHNR, CDR2 FQNEAQ (reference sequence). CDR3 loop: CSSSLGTVETQYF. The CDR3 DNA is TGTTCCAGCAGCTTGGGGACAGTCGAGACCCAGTACTTC.

The rearrangement joins TRBV28 to TRBJ2-1; no definite D call. With 5 bases removed from V and 10 bases from J, the gap between germline ends came to 12 bases. CDR1 and CDR2 from the germline V gene are MDHEN and SYDVKM. The CDR3 has 12 amino acids. CDR3 sequence reads: CASSTTSREQFF. In DNA, the CDR3 is TGTGCCAGCAGTACAACCTCAAGAGAGCAGTTCTTC.

In its sample, this clone was seen a few times. The V and J genes are TRBV5-1 and TRBJ2-1; possibly TRBD2 for D (5 bases). The CDR3 length is 11 residues. CDR1 is SGHRS and CDR2 is YFSETQ in the germline V gene. V lost 3 bases and J 7 bases, leaving 5 bases between the germline ends. CDR3 bases: TGCGCCAGCAGCTCGGGGAATGAGCAGTTCTTC. It yields the protein CASSSGNEQFF.

With respect to this clone: Other nucleotide sequences in the sample specify the same CDR3. The V and J genes are TRBV27 and TRBJ1-2; D is unclear. The CDR3 covers 13 residues. The V and J ends lost 0 bases and 4 bases respectively, with 6 bases between them. Germline V gene sequence: CDR1 MNHEY, CDR2 SMNVEV (reference sequence). The CDR3 region is CASSLSSGYGYTF. CDR3 sequence (DNA): TGTGCCAGCAGTTTATCATCCGGCTATGGCTACACCTTC.

The J gene is TRBJ2-7, the V gene TRBV19; 8 bases agree with TRBD1. J gave up 6 bases and V 3 bases, and 4 bases lay outside the gene matches. The germline gives CDR1 LNHDA, CDR2 SQIVND (reference sequence). The CDR3 consists of 13 residues. Here the CDR3 reads CASSINRGIEQYF. The CDR3 region has the DNA TGTGCCAGTAGTATCAACAGGGGGATCGAGCAGTACTTC.

This rearrangement joins TRBV5-1 to TRBJ1-5, with TRBD1 identical over 8 bases. The length of the CDR3 is 14 residues. Germline trimming cut 2 bases from V and 4 bases from J; bases unmatched to any gene: 2. The germline gives CDR1 SGHRS, CDR2 YFSETQ. DNA for the CDR3: TGCGCCAGCAGCTTTACAGGGGGAAATCAGCCCCAGCATTTT. It yields the protein CASSFTGGNQPQHF.

J is TRBJ1-1 and V is TRBV19; D perhaps matches TRBD1 (5 bases). Deletions cut 11 bases from V and 0 bases from J, with 28 bases between. CDR3 length: 18 amino acids. Germline V gives CDR1 LNHDA, CDR2 SQIVND (reference sequence). CDR3 coding DNA: TGTGCCTACCTCCGGCACAATGTGGGGCACCTCATGAACACTGAAGCTTTCTTT. The encoded protein is CAYLRHNVGHLMNTEAFF.

The chain recombines TRBV7-6 with TRBJ2-1; 7 positions match TRBD2. The CDR3 loop spans 17 amino acids. CDR1 is SGHVS and CDR2 is FNYEAQ in the germline V gene. The V gene end was trimmed by 1 base and the J gene end by 6 bases; junction bases not matched to a gene: 12. CDR3 sequence: CASSLEASGYLGNEQFF. The CDR3, as DNA: TGTGCCAGCAGCTTAGAGGCTAGCGGATACCTGGGCAATGAGCAGTTCTTC.

This clone was detected a few times. The gene calls are TRBV5-4 and TRBJ2-7; 9 bases line up with TRBD1. V trimming: 7 bases; J trimming: 7 bases; junction bases outside the gene matches: 12. CDR1 and CDR2 (germline): SGHNT, YYREEE (reference sequence). The CDR3 runs to 14 residues. The CDR3 nucleotides read TGTGCCAGCTCCGTTGGGACAGGGTTCGGAGAGCAGTACTTC. Its translation is CASSVGTGFGEQYF.

The rearrangement joins TRBV7-9 to TRBJ2-7; 9 nucleotides match TRBD2. The V segment lost 3 bases and the J segment 3 bases; nucleotides outside the gene matches: 6. The germline gives CDR1 SEHNR, CDR2 FQNEAQ (reference sequence). The CDR3 is 15 amino acids. The CDR3 DNA reads TGTGCCAGCAGCTTTTGGGCTAGCGGGGACTACGAGCAGTACTTC. It codes for CASSFWASGDYEQYF.

The chain couples TRBV7-9 to TRBJ2-5, with D possibly TRBD2 on 6 matching bases. V lost 4 bases and J 7 bases, leaving 25 bases between the germline ends. Germline values: CDR1 SEHNR, CDR2 FQNEAQ (reference sequence). The CDR3 is made up of 17 amino acids. As DNA, the CDR3 is TGTGCCAGCAGCTCCAACCAGGGAGTAGCGGCTCAGGGGACCCAGTACTTC. Its translation is CASSSNQGVAAQGTQYF.

In this sample, this clone turned up once. The chain has TRBV7-9 and TRBJ1-4; a possible D gene is TRBD1 (5 bases). Germline V gene data show CDR1 as SEHNR and CDR2 as FQNEAQ (reference sequence). The germline V and J ends were trimmed by 5 bases and 4 bases, with 14 bases remaining between them. This CDR3 is built from 15 residues. The CDR3: CASSPQGGLNEKLFF. Here the CDR3 DNA reads TGTGCCAGCAGCCCCCAGGGAGGGCTTAATGAAAAACTGTTTTTT.

This clone was counted a few times. The chain couples TRBV5-8 to TRBJ2-2; D uncertain. Germline-derived CDR1 and CDR2 are SGHTS and YDEGEE. V was pared by 1 base and J by 4 bases, with 14 bases between. The CDR3 totals 16 residues. This chain's CDR3 is CASSLYAELSTGELFF. The CDR3 DNA follows: TGTGCCAGCAGCTTGTATGCGGAGTTGAGCACCGGGGAGCTGTTTTTT.

This chain joins TRBV28 and TRBJ2-5; 10 bases match TRBD2. With 3 bases clipped from V and 2 bases from J, the junction kept 3 bases outside the gene matches. Germline CDR1 MDHEN, CDR2 SYDVKM. The CDR3 has 15 residues. As DNA, the CDR3 is TGTGCCAGCAGTTTTAGCGGGAGGCTGCAAGAGACCCAGTACTTC. This sequence encodes CASSFSGRLQETQYF. Looking up the rest from reference TRBV28 and TRBJ2-5 gives the full variable domain: DVKVTQSSRYLVKRTGEKVFLECVQDMDHENMFWYRQDPGLGLRLIYFSYDVKMKEKGDIPEGYSVSREKKERFSLILESASTNQTSMYLCASSFSGRLQETQYFGPGTRLLVL.

The rearrangement uses TRBV28 and TRBJ2-2; D is undetermined. CDR1 MDHEN and CDR2 SYDVKM come from the germline V gene. This CDR3 comprises 14 residues. Trimming left V 2 bases short and J 2 bases short, with 6 bases between. The CDR3 protein is CASSLTDNTGELFF. CDR3 in DNA: TGTGCCAGCAGTTTAACAGACAACACCGGGGAGCTGTTTTTT. Drawing the rest from reference TRBV28 and TRBJ2-2, the complete variable domain is DVKVTQSSRYLVKRTGEKVFLECVQDMDHENMFWYRQDPGLGLRLIYFSYDVKMKEKGDIPEGYSVSREKKERFSLILESASTNQTSMYLCASSLTDNTGELFFGEGSRLTVL.

This clone appeared a few times. The rearrangement uses TRBV7-6 and TRBJ1-4; 11 nucleotides line up with TRBD1. The CDR3 is 17 residues long. The junction had 8 bases not matched to a gene; V was cut back by 5 bases and J by 3 bases. The V gene's germline CDR1 is SGHVS and CDR2 FNYEAQ. The CDR3 nucleotides read TGTGCCAGCAGCCCCGGGGACAGGGGGAGATCTAATGAAAAACTGTTTTTT. Translation: CASSPGDRGRSNEKLFF.

The chain has TRBV11-2 and TRBJ2-7; no clear D gene. The CDR3 covers 14 residues. The germline gives CDR1 SGHAT, CDR2 FQNNGV. Between the trimmed V and J ends, which lost 8 bases and 1 base, there was a span of 15 bases. CDR3 coding DNA: TGTGCCAGCGGCCCCCAGGCCTCTTCCTACGAGCAGTACTTC. This encodes CASGPQASSYEQYF.

The J gene is TRBJ2-1, the V gene TRBV25-1, with 11 bases lining up with TRBD1. The CDR3 sequence is 18 residues long. From germline, CDR1 is MGHDK and CDR2 SYGVNS. V trimming: 1 base; J trimming: 0 bases; junction bases outside the gene matches: 5. CDR3 nucleotides: TGTGCCAGCAGTGAATTAGGGACAGGGGGTTTCTCCTACAATGAGCAGTTCTTC. Amino acids: CASSELGTGGFSYNEQFF.

The J gene is TRBJ2-5, the V gene TRBV25-1; weak D call: TRBD1 (5 bases). From germline, CDR1 is MGHDK and CDR2 SYGVNS. V lost 5 bases to trimming and J lost 4 bases, with 11 bases between them. The length of the CDR3 is 13 residues. CDR3: CASSPDIVETQYF. Written as DNA, the CDR3 is TGTGCCAGCAGTCCGGACATCGTAGAGACCCAGTACTTC.

This clone was recorded once. The CDR3 loop reads CASRGTESYEQYF. CDR3 DNA sequence: TGTGCCAGCAGGGGGACAGAGTCCTACGAGCAGTACTTC. The chain joins TRBV6-5 to TRBJ2-7, with 7 positions matching TRBD1. CDR3 length: 13 residues. Germline CDR1 and CDR2: MNHEY and SVGAGI. V lost 6 bases to trimming and J lost 1 base; unmatched junction nucleotides: 3.

This chain joins TRBV6-5 and TRBJ2-2; D gene ambiguous. This CDR3 comprises 15 residues. Between the trimmed V and J ends, which lost 0 bases and 6 bases, there was a span of 11 bases. Germline CDR1 reads MNHEY; CDR2 reads SVGAGI. The CDR3 bases are TGTGCCAGCAGTTACTCGTCCCCCTCCCCCGGGGAGCTGTTTTTT. Residues: CASSYSSPSPGELFF.

The sample holds one count of this clone. CDR3 sequence: CASSPEGSSYNEQFF. The CDR3, as DNA: TGTGCCAGCAGCCCGGAAGGGAGCTCCTACAATGAGCAGTTCTTC. The V call is TRBV5-8, the J call TRBJ2-1; D perhaps matches TRBD2 (5 bases). This CDR3 has 15 amino acids. CDR1 and CDR2 from the germline V gene are SGHTS and YDEGEE. Trimming took off 4 bases at V and 0 bases at J, with 11 bases between the two ends.

The chain couples TRBV11-2 to TRBJ2-7, with a weak D call TRBD1 (5 bases). V was shortened by 3 bases and J by 3 bases, with 15 bases between the two germline ends. The length of the CDR3 is 15 residues. Looked up from germline, CDR1 is SGHAT and CDR2 is FQNNGV. The CDR3 sequence is CASSLGQAKLYEQYF. In nucleotides, the CDR3 is TGTGCCAGCAGCTTGGGGCAGGCCAAACTCTACGAGCAGTACTTC.

This sequence joins TRBV15 and TRBJ1-4; a possible D gene is TRBD1 (6 bases). V shed 3 bases and J shed 14 bases, with 19 bases lying between them. CDR3 length: 14 amino acids. The germline V gene encodes CDR1 LNHNV and CDR2 YYDKDF (reference sequence). The CDR3 here is CATSRSLAGDTLFF. CDR3 bases: TGTGCCACCAGCAGGTCCCTGGCAGGGGACACGCTGTTTTTT.